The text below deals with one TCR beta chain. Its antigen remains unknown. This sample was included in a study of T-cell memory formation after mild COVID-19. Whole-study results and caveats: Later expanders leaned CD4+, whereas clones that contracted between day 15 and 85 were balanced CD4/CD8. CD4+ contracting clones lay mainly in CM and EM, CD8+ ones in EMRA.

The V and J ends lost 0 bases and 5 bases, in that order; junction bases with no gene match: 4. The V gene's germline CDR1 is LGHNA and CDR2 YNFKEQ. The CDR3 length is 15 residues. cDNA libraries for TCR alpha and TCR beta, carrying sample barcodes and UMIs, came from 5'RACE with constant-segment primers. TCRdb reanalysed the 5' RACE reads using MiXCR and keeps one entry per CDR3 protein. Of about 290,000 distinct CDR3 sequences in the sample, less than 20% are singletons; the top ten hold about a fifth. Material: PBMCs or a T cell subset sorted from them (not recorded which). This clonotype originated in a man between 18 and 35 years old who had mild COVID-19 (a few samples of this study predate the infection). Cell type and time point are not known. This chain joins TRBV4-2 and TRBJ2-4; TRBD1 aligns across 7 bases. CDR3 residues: CASSQDEQGENIQYF. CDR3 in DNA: TGTGCCAGCAGCCAAGATGAGCAGGGGGAAAACATTCAGTACTTC.